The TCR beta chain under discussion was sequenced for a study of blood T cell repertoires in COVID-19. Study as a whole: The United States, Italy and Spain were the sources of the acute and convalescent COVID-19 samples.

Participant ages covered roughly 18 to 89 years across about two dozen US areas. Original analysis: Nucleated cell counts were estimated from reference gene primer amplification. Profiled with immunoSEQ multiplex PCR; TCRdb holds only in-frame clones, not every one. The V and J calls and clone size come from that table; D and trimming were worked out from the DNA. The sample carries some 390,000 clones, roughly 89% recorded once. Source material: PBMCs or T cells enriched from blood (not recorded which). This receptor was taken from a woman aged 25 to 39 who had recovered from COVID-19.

The CDR3 loop reads CASISGQGRESPLHF. The CDR3 nucleotides are TGTGCCAGCATAAGCGGACAGGGCCGCGAGTCACCCCTCCACTTT. The J gene is TRBJ1-6, the V gene TRBV2; 8 positions match TRBD1. Germline V gene sequence: CDR1 SNHLY, CDR2 FYNNEI. The CDR3 runs 15 residues. The V segment lost 7 bases and the J segment 10 bases; nucleotides outside the gene matches: 12.